This T cell receptor (beta chain) was identified in a study of spatial heterogeneity in lung cancer. Findings and limits, study-wide: It was found that expanded intratumoral alpha and beta TCR counts tracked tumor mutation counts. Ubiquitous and regional nonsynonymous mutations were each tracked by the matching count of ubiquitous or regional expanded TCRs.

TCRdb redid the calling of the 5' RACE reads with MiXCR, one entry per CDR3 protein. There are roughly 9,200 distinct CDR3 sequences in the sample; 2.9% occur only once, and about an eighth lies in the top ten. This CDR3 spans 16 amino acids. Germline CDR1 and CDR2: MGHRA and YSYEKL. V was cut by 1 base and J by 8 bases, with 17 bases left in between. This clonotype occurred many times. Its antigen is undetermined. Time point specified: sample taken at primary tumor resection. This chain uses TRBV4-1 with TRBJ1-4; perhaps TRBD1 as D (5 bases). Sequenced here: lung tumor tissue, sampled at surgery. The clonotype originates from a male donor with early-stage non-small cell lung cancer. Here the CDR3 reads CASSQVRYRKNEKLFF. In nucleotides, the CDR3 is TGCGCCAGCAGCCAAGTTAGGTACAGGAAAAACGAAAAACTGTTTTTT.